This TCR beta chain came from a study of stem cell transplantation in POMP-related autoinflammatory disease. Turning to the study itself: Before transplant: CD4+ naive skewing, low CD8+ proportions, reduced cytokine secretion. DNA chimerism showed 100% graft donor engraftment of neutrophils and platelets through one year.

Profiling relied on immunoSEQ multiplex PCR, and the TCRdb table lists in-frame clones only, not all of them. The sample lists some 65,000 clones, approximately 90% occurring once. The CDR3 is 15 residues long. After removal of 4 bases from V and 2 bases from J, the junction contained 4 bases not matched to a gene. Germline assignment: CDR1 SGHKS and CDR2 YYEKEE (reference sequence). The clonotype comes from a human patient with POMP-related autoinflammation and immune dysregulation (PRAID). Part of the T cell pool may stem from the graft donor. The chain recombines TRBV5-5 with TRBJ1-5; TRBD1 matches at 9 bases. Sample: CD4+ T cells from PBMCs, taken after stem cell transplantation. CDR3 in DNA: TGTGCCAGCAGCCGAACAGGGGGCCGCAATCAGCCCCAGCATTTT. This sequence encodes CASSRTGGRNQPQHF.